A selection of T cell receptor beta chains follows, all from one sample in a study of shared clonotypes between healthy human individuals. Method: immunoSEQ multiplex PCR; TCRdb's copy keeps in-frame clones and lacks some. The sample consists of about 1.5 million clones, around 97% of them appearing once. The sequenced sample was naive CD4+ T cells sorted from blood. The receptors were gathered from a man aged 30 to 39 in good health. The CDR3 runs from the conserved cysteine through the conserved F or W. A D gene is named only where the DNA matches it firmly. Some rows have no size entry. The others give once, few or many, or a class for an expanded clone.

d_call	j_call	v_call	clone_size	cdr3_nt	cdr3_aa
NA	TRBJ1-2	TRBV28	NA	TGTGCCAGCAGGACGGACAGCTATGGCTACACCTTC	CASRTDSYGYTF
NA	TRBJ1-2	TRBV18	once	TGTGCCAGCTCACCACGGGGCCGGGGCTATGGCTACACCTTC	CASSPRGRGYGYTF
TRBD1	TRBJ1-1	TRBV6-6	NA	TGTGCCAGCAGTCTACAGGGGGCTCTTACCGAAGCTTTCTTT	CASSLQGALTEAFF
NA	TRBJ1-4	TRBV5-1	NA	TGCGCCAGCAGCTTTCAGGGCACTAATGAAAAACTGTTTTTT	CASSFQGTNEKLFF
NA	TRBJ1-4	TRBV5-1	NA	TGCGCCAGCAGCACTCAGGTAAGGGATGAAAAACTGTTTTTT	CASSTQVRDEKLFF
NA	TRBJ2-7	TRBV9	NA	TGTGCCAGCAGCTCAGGGGCTTCCTACGAGCAGTACTTC	CASSSGASYEQYF
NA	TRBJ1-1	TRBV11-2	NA	TGTGCCAGCAGCTCACAGGGTTGGAGCACTGAAGCTTTCTTT	CASSSQGWSTEAFF
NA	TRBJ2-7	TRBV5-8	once	TGTGCCAGCAGCTGGTGCCCGAAATTTGAAGGGGAGCGATTGTTCGAGCAGTACTTC	CASSWCPKFEGERLFEQYF
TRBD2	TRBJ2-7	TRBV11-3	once	TGTGCCAGCAACCCCCGGGACAGATTAGCGGGAGCCAACCACGAGCAGTACTTC	CASNPRDRLAGANHEQYF
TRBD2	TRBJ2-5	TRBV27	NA	TGTGCCAGCAGTTTAGGAAGCGGGAGCTTCGAGACCCAGTACTTC	CASSLGSGSFETQYF
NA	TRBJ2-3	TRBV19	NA	TGTGCCAGTAGTCACGGTGCTCATGACACAGATACGCAGTATTTT	CASSHGAHDTDTQYF
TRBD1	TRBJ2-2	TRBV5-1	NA	TGCGCCAGCAGCTTGGACAGGGGTAACACCGGGGAGCTGTTTTTT	CASSLDRGNTGELFF
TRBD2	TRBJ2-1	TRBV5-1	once	TGCGCCAGCAGCTCGTATAGCGGGAGACCCCACAATGAGCAGTTCTTC	CASSSYSGRPHNEQFF
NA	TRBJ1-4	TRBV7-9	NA	TGTGCCAGCAGCTTAAGGGATCCTACAAGGGGGCTGTTTTTT	CASSLRDPTRGLFF
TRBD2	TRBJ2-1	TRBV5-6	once	TGTGCCAGCAGCTTACTAGCGGGAGTCTACAATGAGCAGTTCTTC	CASSLLAGVYNEQFF
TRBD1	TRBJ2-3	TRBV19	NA	TGTGCCAGTCTGATGCGGACAGGGATCGCAGATACGCAGTATTTT	CASLMRTGIADTQYF
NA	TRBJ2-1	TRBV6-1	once	TGTGCCAGCAGTGAATGGAGTGAGCAGTTCTTC	CASSEWSEQFF
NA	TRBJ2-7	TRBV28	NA	TGTGCCAGCATCAGTCGGGACGGGAAACGGTACGAGCAGTACTTC	CASISRDGKRYEQYF
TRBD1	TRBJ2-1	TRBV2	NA	TGTGCCAGCAGAGACAGGGGTCCCAACGAGCAGTTCTTC	CASRDRGPNEQFF
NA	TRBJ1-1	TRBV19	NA	TGTGCCAGTAGTATTGGGGTTAACACTGAAGCTTTCTTT	CASSIGVNTEAFF
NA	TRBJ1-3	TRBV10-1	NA	TGCGCCAGCAGTGAATCTGGGGCTGGAAACACCATATATTTT	CASSESGAGNTIYF
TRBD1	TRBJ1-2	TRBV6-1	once	TGTGCCAGCGGTGGGACAGGTCTAGACTATGGCTACACCTTC	CASGGTGLDYGYTF
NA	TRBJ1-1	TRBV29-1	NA	TGCAGCGCATGGGGTCAGGGCGGTGGAGACACTGAAGCTTTCTTT	CSAWGQGGGDTEAFF
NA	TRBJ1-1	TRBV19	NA	TGTGCCAGTAGTATAGGAACAGGGACGAGGACTGAAGCTTTCTTT	CASSIGTGTRTEAFF
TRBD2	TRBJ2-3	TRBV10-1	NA	TGCGCCAGCAGCAGAACACTAGCGGGAGGAATGACAGATACGCAGTATTTT	CASSRTLAGGMTDTQYF
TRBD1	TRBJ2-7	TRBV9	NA	TGTGCCAGCAGCGTAGGGTCCGGGACAGCCTCCTACGAGCAGTACTTC	CASSVGSGTASYEQYF